This T cell receptor (beta chain) was profiled in a study of radiotherapy plus CTLA-4 blockade in lung cancer. Study findings and constraints: Tumor-derived TCR clones expanded in blood after radiotherapy plus ipilimumab.

Remarks on this clone: Its antigen is undetermined.

The germline V and J ends were trimmed by 0 bases and 7 bases, with 11 bases remaining between them. The CDR3 length is 14 residues. Per the germline V gene, CDR1 is SGDLS and CDR2 is YYNGEE. Chemo-refractory metastatic non-small-cell lung cancer patients underwent focal radiation alongside CTLA-4 blockade with ipilimumab. The data were produced by immunoSEQ multiplex PCR, yet TCRdb's version contains in-frame clones alone and is incomplete. Found here are about 73,000 clones, roughly 91% of them singletons; the top ten hold less than 45%. The sequence was obtained from a human donor with non-small cell lung cancer that progressed on radiotherapy plus ipilimumab. V gene TRBV9 combines with J gene TRBJ2-1; tentative D call: TRBD2 (6 bases). The source was peripheral blood, collected from a patient treated with radiotherapy plus ipilimumab. The CDR3 spells CASSVGGSGNEQFF. The CDR3 nucleotides are TGTGCCAGCAGCGTAGGAGGTAGCGGTAATGAGCAGTTCTTC.